The clone carrying this T cell receptor beta chain was detected a few times. The data were taken from a study of blood T cell repertoires in COVID-19. Background on the study: The origin of the acute and convalescent COVID-19 samples was the United States, Italy and Spain. T cells, B-cell-depleted T cells, or PBMCs supplied cDNA or gDNA.

The V gene end was trimmed by 7 bases and the J gene end by 0 bases; junction bases not matched to a gene: 10. The CDR3 contains 16 residues. The germline V gene has CDR1 LNHDA and CDR2 SQIVND (reference sequence). Per the authors' pipeline: Amplification of reference gene primers provided the estimated nucleated cell counts. Data came from immunoSEQ multiplex PCR; TCRdb stores just in-frame clones and leaves some out. V and J calls and clone size are copied from that table; D and trimming were computed from the DNA. The data hold 200,000 to 300,000 clones, with just under 85% observed a single time.

The TCR comes from a woman of 80 years or more with acute or convalescent COVID-19. Specimen: peripheral blood. V and J are TRBV19 and TRBJ2-3; 7 bases are shared with TRBD2. The CDR3 sequence: CASTRVWRGSTDTQYF. CDR3 nucleotides: TGTGCCAGTACCAGGGTCTGGCGGGGGAGCACAGATACGCAGTATTTT.